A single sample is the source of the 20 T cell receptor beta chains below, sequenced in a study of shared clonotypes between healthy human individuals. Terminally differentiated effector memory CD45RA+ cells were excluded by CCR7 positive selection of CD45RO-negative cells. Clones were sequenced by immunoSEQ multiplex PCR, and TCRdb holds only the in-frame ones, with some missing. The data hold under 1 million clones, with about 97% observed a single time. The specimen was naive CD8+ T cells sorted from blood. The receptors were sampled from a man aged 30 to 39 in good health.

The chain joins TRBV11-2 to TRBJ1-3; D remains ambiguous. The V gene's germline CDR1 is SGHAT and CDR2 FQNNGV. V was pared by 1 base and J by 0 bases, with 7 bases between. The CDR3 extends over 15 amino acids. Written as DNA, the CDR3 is TGTGCCAGCAGCTTAGGAGTCAGCTCTGGAAACACCATATATTTT. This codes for CASSLGVSSGNTIYF.

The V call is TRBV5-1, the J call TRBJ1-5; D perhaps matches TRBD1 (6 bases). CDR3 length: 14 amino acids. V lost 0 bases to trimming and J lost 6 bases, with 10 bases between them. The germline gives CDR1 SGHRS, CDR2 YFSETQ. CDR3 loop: CASSLDRESQPQHF. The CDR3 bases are TGCGCCAGCAGCTTGGACAGGGAGAGTCAGCCCCAGCATTTT.

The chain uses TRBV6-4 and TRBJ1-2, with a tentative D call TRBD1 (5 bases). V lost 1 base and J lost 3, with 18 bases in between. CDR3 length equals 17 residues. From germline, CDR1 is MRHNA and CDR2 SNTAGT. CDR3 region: CASSDWKRGVLDYGYTF. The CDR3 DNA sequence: TGTGCCAGCAGTGACTGGAAAAGGGGAGTTCTGGACTATGGCTACACCTTC.

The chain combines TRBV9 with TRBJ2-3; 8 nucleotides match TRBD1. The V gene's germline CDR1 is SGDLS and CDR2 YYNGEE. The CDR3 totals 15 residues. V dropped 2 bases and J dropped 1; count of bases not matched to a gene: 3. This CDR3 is CASSVTGEGTDTQYF. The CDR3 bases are TGTGCCAGCAGCGTGACAGGGGAGGGCACAGATACGCAGTATTTT.

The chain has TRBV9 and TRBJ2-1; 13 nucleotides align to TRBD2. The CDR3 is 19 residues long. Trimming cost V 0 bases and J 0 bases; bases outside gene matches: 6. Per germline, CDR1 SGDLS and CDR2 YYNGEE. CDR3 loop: CASSVETSGRVSSYNEQFF. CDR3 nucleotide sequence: TGTGCCAGCAGCGTAGAAACTAGCGGGAGGGTGAGCTCCTACAATGAGCAGTTCTTC.

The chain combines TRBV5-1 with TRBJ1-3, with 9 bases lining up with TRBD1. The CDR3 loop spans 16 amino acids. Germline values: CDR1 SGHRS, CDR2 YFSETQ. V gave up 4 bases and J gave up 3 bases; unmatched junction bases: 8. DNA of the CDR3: TGCGCCAGCAGCCAACCGGGACAGGGTTATGGAAACACCATATATTTT. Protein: CASSQPGQGYGNTIYF. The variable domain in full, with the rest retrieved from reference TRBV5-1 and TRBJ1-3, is KAGVTQTPRYLIKTRGQQVTLSCSPISGHRSVSWYQQTPGQGLQFLFEYFSETQRNKGNFPGRFSGRQFSNSRSEMNVSTLELGDSALYLCASSQPGQGYGNTIYFGEGSWLTVV.

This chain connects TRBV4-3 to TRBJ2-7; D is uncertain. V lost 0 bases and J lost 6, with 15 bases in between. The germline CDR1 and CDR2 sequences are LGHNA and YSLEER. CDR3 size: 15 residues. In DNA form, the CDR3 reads TGCGCCAGCAGCCAAGATTGGCCAGGTACTGCCGAGCAGTACTTC. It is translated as CASSQDWPGTAEQYF.

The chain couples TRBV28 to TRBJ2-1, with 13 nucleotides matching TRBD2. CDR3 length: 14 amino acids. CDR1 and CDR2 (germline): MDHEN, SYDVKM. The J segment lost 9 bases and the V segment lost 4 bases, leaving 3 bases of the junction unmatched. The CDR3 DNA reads TGTGCCAGCAGTTACGGACTAGCGGGAGTTGAGCAGTTCTTC. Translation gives CASSYGLAGVEQFF.

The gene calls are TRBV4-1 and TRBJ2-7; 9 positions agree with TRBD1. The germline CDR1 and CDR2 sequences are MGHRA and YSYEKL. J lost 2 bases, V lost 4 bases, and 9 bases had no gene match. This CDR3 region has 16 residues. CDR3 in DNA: TGCGCCAGCAGCCCCCGAGTGGGGACAGGGACCTACGAGCAGTACTTC. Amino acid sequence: CASSPRVGTGTYEQYF.

The CDR3 nucleotides read TGTGCCAGCGGGACCGTTACCTCGACTGACCAGTACTTC. Amino acids: CASGTVTSTDQYF. The chain couples TRBV7-6 to TRBJ2-5, with D perhaps matching TRBD1 or TRBD2 (5 bases each). The CDR3 extends over 13 amino acids. Trimming cost V 8 bases and J 10 bases, with 20 bases left between them. Germline CDR1 is SGHVS and CDR2 is FNYEAQ.

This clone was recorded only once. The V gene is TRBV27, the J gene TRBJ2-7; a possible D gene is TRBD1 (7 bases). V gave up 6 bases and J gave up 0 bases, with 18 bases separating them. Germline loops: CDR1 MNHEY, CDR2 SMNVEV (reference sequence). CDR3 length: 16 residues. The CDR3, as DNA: TGTGCCAGCAGATACGCTGGGGGGACAGCCTCCTACGAGCAGTACTTC. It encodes CASRYAGGTASYEQYF.

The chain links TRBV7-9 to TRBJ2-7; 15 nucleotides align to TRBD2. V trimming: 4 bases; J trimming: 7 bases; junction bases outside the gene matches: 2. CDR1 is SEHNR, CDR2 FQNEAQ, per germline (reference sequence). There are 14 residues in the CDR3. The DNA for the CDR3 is TGTGCCAGCAGCTGGGGACTAGCGGGAGGAGAGCAGTACTTC. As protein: CASSWGLAGGEQYF.

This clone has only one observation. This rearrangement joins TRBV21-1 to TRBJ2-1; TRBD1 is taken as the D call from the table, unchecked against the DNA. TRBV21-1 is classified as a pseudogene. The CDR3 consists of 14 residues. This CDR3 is CASSKGLVGYEQFF. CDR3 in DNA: TGTGCCAGCAGCAAGGGGCTGGTGGGCTATGAGCAGTTCTTC.

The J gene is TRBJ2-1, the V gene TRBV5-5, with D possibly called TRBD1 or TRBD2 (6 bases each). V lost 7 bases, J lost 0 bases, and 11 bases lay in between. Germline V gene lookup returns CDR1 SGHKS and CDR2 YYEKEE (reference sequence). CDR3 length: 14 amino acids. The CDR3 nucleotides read TGTGCCAGCGGAGGGGGGCCCTCCTACAATGAGCAGTTCTTC. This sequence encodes CASGGGPSYNEQFF.

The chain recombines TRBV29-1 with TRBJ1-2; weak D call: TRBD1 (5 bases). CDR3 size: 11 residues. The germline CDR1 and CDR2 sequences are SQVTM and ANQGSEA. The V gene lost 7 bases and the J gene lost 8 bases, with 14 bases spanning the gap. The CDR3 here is CSATDRWGYTF. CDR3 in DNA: TGCAGCGCTACCGACAGATGGGGCTACACCTTC.

The CDR3 region is CASSQAGWGQETQYF. Written as DNA, the CDR3 is TGCGCCAGCAGCCAGGCCGGGTGGGGGCAAGAGACCCAGTACTTC. The chain combines TRBV4-3 with TRBJ2-5; D possibly matches TRBD1 or TRBD2 (5 bases each). CDR1 and CDR2 (germline): LGHNA, YSLEER. The V end lost 3 bases, the J end lost 2 bases, and 13 bases lay between the germline ends. The CDR3 contains 15 residues.

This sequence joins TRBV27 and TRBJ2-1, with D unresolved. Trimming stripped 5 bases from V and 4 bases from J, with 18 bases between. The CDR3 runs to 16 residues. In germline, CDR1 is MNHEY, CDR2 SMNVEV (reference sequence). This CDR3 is CASSPRVESNYNEQFF. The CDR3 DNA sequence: TGTGCCAGCAGTCCACGAGTGGAATCTAATTACAATGAGCAGTTCTTC.

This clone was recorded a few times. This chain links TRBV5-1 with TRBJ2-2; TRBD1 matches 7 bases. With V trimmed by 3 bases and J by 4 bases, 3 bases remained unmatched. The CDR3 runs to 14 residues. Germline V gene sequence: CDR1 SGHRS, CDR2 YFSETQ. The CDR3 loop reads CASSSEGATGELFF. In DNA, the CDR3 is TGCGCCAGCAGCTCCGAGGGGGCCACCGGGGAGCTGTTTTTT.

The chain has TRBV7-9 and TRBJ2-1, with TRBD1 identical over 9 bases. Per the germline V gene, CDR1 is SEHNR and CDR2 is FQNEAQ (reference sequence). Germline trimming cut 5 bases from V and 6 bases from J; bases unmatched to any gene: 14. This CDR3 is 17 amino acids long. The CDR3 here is CASSPQTGTGNVNEQFF. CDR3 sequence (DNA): TGTGCCAGCAGCCCTCAAACCGGGACAGGGAACGTCAATGAGCAGTTCTTC.

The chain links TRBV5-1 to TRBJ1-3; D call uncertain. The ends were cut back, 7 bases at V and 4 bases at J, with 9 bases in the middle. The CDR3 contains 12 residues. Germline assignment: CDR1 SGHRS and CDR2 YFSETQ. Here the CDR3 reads CASGPDGNTIYF. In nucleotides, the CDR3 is TGCGCCAGCGGGCCCGACGGAAACACCATATATTTT.